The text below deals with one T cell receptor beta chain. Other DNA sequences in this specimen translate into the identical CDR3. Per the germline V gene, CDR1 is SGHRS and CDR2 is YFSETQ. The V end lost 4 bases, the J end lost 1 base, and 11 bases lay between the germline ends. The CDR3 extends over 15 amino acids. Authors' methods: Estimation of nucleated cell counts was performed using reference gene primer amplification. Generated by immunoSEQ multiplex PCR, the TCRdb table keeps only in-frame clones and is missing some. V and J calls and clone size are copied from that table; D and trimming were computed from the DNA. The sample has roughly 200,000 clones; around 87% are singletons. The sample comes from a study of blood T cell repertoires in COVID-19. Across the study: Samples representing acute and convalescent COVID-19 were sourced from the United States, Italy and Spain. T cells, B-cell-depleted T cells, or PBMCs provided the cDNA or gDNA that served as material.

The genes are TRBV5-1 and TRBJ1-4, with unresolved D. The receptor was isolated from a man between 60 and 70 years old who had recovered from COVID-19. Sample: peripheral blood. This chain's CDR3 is CASSLYSGTNEKLFF. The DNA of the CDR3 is TGCGCCAGCAGCCTGTATTCGGGAACTAATGAAAAACTGTTTTTT.